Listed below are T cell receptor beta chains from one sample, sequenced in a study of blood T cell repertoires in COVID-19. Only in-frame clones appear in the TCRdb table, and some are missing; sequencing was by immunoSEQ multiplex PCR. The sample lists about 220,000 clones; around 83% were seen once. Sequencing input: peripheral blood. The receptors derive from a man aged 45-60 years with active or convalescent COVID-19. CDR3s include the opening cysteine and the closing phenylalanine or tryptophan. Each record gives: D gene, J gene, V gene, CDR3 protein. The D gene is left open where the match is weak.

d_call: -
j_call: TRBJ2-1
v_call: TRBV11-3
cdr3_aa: CASSFITGLEQFF

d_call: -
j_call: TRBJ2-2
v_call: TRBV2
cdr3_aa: CASVKYTGELFF

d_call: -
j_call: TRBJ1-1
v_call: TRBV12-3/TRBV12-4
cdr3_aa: CASRSLRYTEAFF

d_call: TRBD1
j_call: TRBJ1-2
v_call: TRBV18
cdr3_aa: CASSPPGQGTYGYTF

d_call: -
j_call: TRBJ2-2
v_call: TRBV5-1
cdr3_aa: CASSFMQVNTGELFF

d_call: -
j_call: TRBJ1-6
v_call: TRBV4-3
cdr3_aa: CASSQDLGGIQNSPLHF

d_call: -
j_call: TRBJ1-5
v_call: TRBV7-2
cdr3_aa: CASSSLQVNQPQHF

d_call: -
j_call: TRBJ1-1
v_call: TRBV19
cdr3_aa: CASTPRRGEGTEAFF

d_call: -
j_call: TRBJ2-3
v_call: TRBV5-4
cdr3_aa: CASSSTRGTDTQYF

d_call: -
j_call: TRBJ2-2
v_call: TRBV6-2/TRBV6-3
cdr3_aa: CASSYRQETGELFF

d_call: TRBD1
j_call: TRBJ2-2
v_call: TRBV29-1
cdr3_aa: CSALGTGDNTGELFF

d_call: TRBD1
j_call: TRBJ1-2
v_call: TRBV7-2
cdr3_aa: CASSSKTGDYGYTF

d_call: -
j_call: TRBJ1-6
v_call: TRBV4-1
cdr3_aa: CASSQDSSPLHF

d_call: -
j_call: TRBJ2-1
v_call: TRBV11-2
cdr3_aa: CASTLTMSSYNEQFF

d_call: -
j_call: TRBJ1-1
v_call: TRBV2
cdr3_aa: CASTRERVAFF

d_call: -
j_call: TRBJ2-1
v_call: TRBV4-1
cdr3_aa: CASSQQGLILNEQFF

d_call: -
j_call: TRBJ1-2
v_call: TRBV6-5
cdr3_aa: CASSFGVNYGYTF

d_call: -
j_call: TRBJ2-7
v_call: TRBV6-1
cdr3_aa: CASSDQGFSYEQYF

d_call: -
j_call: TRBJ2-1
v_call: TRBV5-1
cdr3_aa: CASSFPSSYNEQFF

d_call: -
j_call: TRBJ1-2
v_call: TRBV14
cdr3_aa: CASSLWEGQEGGYTF

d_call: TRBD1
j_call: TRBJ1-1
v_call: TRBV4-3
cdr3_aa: CASSQEGWTGMNTEAFF

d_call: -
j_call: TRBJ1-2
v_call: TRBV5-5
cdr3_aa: CASSLEGFGYTF

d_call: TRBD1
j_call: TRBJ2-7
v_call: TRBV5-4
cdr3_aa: CASSPTRGTGGSSYEQYF

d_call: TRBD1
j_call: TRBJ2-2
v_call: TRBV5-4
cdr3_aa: CASSTRTGRNTGELFF

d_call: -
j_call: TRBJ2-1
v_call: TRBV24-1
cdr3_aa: CATSDLAVGRAASSYNEQFF

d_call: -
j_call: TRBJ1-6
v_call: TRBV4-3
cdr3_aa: CASSQEEGGDSPLHF

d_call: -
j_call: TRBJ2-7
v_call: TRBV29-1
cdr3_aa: CSVEDRRGYEQYF

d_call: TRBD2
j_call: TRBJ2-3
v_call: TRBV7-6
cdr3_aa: CASSFYFTSGTLTDTQYF

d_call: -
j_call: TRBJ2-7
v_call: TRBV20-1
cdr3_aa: CSPLTYEQYF

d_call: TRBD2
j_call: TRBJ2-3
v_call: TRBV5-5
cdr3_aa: CASSLAGLAGGYDTDTQYF

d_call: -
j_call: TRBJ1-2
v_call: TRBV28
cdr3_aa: CASSLNEYGYTF

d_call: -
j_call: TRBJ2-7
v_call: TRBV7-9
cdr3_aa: CASSLLRGEQYF

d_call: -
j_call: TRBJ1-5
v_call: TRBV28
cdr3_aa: CATVGRQGGWSQHF

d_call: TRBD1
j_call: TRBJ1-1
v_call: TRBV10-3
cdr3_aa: CAISRGQGNAEAFF

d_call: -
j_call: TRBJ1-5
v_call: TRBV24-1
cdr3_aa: CATSDSGQPQHF

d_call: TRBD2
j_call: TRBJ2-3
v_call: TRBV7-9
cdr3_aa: CASSSGLAGASTDTQYF

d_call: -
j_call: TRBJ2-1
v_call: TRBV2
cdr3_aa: CASLARESSYNEQFF

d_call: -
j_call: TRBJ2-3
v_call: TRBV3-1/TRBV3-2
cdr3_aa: CASSQGLPGTDTQYF

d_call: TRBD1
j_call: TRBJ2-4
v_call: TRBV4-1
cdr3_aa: CASSQGLTGGAKNIQYF

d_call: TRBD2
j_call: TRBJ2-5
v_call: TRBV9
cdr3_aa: CASSVGVAGGTETQYF

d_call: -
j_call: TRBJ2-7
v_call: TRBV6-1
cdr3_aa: CASSEVFRSNEQYF

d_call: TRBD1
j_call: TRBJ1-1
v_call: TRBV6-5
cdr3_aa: CASETGGTTEAFF

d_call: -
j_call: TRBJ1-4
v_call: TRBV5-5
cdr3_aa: CASSYRTRTNEKLFF

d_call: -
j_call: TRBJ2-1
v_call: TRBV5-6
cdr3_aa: CASSRFSRGSYRNEQFF

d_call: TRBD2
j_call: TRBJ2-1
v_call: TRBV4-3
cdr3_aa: CASSRRTSGNEQFF

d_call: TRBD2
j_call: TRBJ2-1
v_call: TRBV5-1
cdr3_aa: CASSLSSGSSYNEQFF

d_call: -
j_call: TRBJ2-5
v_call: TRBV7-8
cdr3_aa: CASSFPLDRMGGLETQYF

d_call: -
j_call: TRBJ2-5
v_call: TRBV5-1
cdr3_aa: CASSRPSLPRQETQYF

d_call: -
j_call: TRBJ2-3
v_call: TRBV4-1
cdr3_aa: CASSQERTGPSTDTQYF

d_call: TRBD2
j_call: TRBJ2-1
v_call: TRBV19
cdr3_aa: CASKRDTDIYNEQFF

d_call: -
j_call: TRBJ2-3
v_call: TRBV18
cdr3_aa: CASSPFSGPRDTQYF